These 18 T cell receptor beta chains were sequenced from one sample in a study of OX40 agonist ivuxolimab in advanced cancers. Sequencing was performed with immunoSEQ multiplex PCR; in TCRdb, only in-frame clones are kept and a portion is missing. The sample contains more than 65,000 clones, about 94% of which appear only once. Source: CD4+ or CD8+ T cells sorted from blood, taken in a trial of the OX40 agonist ivuxolimab. Source of these receptors: an adult with an advanced solid tumor such as melanoma, head and neck, liver or kidney cancer.

V and J are TRBV6-1 and TRBJ1-5; D gene unclear. The germline gives CDR1 MNHNS, CDR2 SASEGT. The CDR3 totals 15 residues. Between the trimmed V and J ends, which lost 7 bases and 1 base, there was a span of 14 bases. Written as DNA, the CDR3 is TGTGCCAGCATCCCTAGAGAGTCGAGCAATCAGCCCCAGCATTTT. This codes for CASIPRESSNQPQHF.

There are a few counts of this clone. The rearrangement joins TRBV7-7 to TRBJ1-1, with TRBD1 matching over 8 bases. V shed 5 bases and J 4 bases; nucleotides not matched to a gene: 3. The V gene's germline CDR1 is SSHAT and CDR2 FNYEAQ (reference sequence). The CDR3 length is 13 residues. The chain's CDR3 is CASSLDRGTEAFF. The CDR3 nucleotides are TGTGCCAGCAGCCTCGACAGGGGCACTGAAGCTTTCTTT.

This clone appeared a single time. The V and J genes are TRBV7-2 and TRBJ2-2, with D possibly being TRBD1 (6 bases). V was clipped by 7 bases and J by 4 bases, with 16 bases between them. CDR1 and CDR2 from the germline V gene are SGHTA and FQGNSA. This CDR3 is built from 15 residues. CDR3 sequence (DNA): TGTGCCAGCACCTTCACGACAGGAGTCACCGGGGAGCTGTTTTTT. As protein: CASTFTTGVTGELFF.

The rearrangement links TRBV9 to TRBJ1-1, with a weak D call TRBD1 (6 bases). Germline-derived CDR1 and CDR2 are SGDLS and YYNGEE. The length of the CDR3 is 14 residues. V lost 4 bases, J lost 6 bases, and 16 bases lay in between. The CDR3 spells CASSSGGGAAEAFF. The CDR3 DNA sequence: TGTGCCAGCAGCTCAGGCGGGGGGGCAGCTGAAGCTTTCTTT.

The chain joins TRBV2 to TRBJ2-7; D is uncertain. Trimming shortened V by 10 bases and J by 0 bases, and 16 bases separated the two germline ends. Per the germline V gene, CDR1 is SNHLY and CDR2 is FYNNEI. The CDR3 has 14 residues. CDR3 DNA sequence: TGTGCCACAAAAGACCCGATTCACTCCTACGAGCAGTACTTC. As protein: CATKDPIHSYEQYF.

This chain links TRBV7-9 with TRBJ2-3, with D possibly matching TRBD1 (6 bases). The V end lost 5 bases, the J end lost 2 bases, and 11 bases lay between the germline ends. The CDR3 contains 14 residues. CDR1 and CDR2 from the germline V gene are SEHNR and FQNEAQ (reference sequence). CDR3 in amino acids: CASSPQGTTDTQYF. CDR3 nucleotide sequence: TGTGCCAGCAGCCCCCAGGGGACCACAGATACGCAGTATTTT. Complete variable domain (other parts from reference TRBV7-9 and TRBJ2-3): DTGVSQNPRHKITKRGQNVTFRCDPISEHNRLYWYRQTLGQGPEFLTYFQNEAQLEKSRLLSDRFSAERPKGSFSTLEIQRTEQGDSAMYLCASSPQGTTDTQYFGPGTRLTVL.

The V and J genes are TRBV27 and TRBJ1-5; D is possibly TRBD1 (5 bases). CDR3 size: 16 residues. The germline gives CDR1 MNHEY, CDR2 SMNVEV (reference sequence). V was trimmed by 1 base and J by 1 base, leaving 11 bases between them. CDR3 bases: TGTGCCAGCAGTTTATTCCCAGGGCCCAGCAATCAGCCCCAGCATTTT. Its protein product is CASSLFPGPSNQPQHF.

The rearrangement links TRBV29-1 to TRBJ1-2; no reliable D call. The CDR3 runs to 15 residues. Trimming removed 1 base at V and 0 bases at J, with 12 bases between. Germline values: CDR1 SQVTM, CDR2 ANQGSEA. The CDR3 DNA is TGCAGCGTTGAAGTGTACTGGGGTCCTAACTATGGCTACACCTTC. This encodes CSVEVYWGPNYGYTF.

This clone was detected once. V and J are TRBV5-1 and TRBJ1-1; D not certain. The germline V and J ends were trimmed by 3 bases and 4 bases, with 13 bases remaining between them. The CDR3 runs to 14 residues. Germline V gene sequence: CDR1 SGHRS, CDR2 YFSETQ. CDR3 residues: CASSYAGVGTEAFF. DNA for the CDR3: TGCGCCAGCAGCTACGCCGGGGTGGGCACTGAAGCTTTCTTT. The full variable domain, in which reference TRBV5-1 and TRBJ1-1 provide the parts outside the CDR3, is KAGVTQTPRYLIKTRGQQVTLSCSPISGHRSVSWYQQTPGQGLQFLFEYFSETQRNKGNFPGRFSGRQFSNSRSEMNVSTLELGDSALYLCASSYAGVGTEAFFGQGTRLTVV.

The V gene is TRBV9, the J gene TRBJ1-1, with a possible D match to TRBD1 (5 bases). The CDR3 is made up of 11 amino acids. Germline CDR1 is SGDLS and CDR2 is YYNGEE. V lost 5 bases and J 7 bases, leaving 9 bases between the germline ends. The CDR3 here is CASRTAHEAFF. In nucleotides, the CDR3 is TGTGCCAGCAGGACAGCTCATGAAGCTTTCTTT.

The J gene is TRBJ1-1, the V gene TRBV12-5; D ambiguous. Germline V gives CDR1 LGHNT, CDR2 FRNRAP. This CDR3 contains 15 residues. V dropped 0 bases and J dropped 0 bases, with 8 bases sitting between them. In DNA form, the CDR3 reads TGTGCTAGTGGTTTGGTACAGAGCATGAACACTGAAGCTTTCTTT. Its protein product is CASGLVQSMNTEAFF.

This chain uses TRBV4-1 with TRBJ2-5, with a possible D match to TRBD2 (5 bases). Near its end, the DNA agrees better with TRBJ2-7, so the J call may be wrong. The germline V gene has CDR1 MGHRA and CDR2 YSYEKL. The CDR3 is 14 residues long. CDR3 sequence reads: CASSLGRGSYEQYF. The CDR3 DNA is TGCGCCAGCAGCCTCGGGCGAGGGTCCTACGAGCAGTACTTC.

The chain uses TRBV29-1 and TRBJ1-2, with a possible D match to TRBD1 (5 bases). Deletions cut 7 bases from V and 4 bases from J, with 19 bases between. The CDR3 runs 14 residues. Germline V CDR1 and CDR2: SQVTM, ANQGSEA. The CDR3, as DNA: TGCAGCGCATCGCTTGGGCGGGGGAGCTATGGCTACACCTTC. It codes for CSASLGRGSYGYTF.

V usage is TRBV6-6 and J usage is TRBJ2-1, with 10 bases aligning to TRBD2. Germline values: CDR1 MNHNY, CDR2 SVGAGI (reference sequence). This CDR3 spans 16 amino acids. V lost 2 bases and J lost 6; bases outside the gene matches: 7. CDR3 DNA: TGTGCCAGCAGTTACCTAAGCGGGGGGGCAGGCAATGAGCAGTTCTTC. Its protein product is CASSYLSGGAGNEQFF.

This chain joins TRBV4-1 and TRBJ2-2; D gene uncertain. This CDR3 region has 16 residues. Germline V CDR1 and CDR2: MGHRA, YSYEKL. Between the trimmed V and J ends, which lost 3 bases and 5 bases, there was a span of 16 bases. The CDR3 DNA follows: TGCGCCAGCAGCCAGGAGTCTGGGGTTTCAACCGGGGAGCTGTTTTTT. Its protein is CASSQESGVSTGELFF.

In this sample, this clone turned up once. The rearrangement links TRBV4-1 to TRBJ1-1; D call uncertain. Trimming stripped 1 base from V and 0 bases from J, with 18 bases between. CDR3 length: 18 amino acids. The germline gives CDR1 MGHRA, CDR2 YSYEKL. The CDR3, as DNA: TGCGCCAGCAGCCAAGTAGGTCTGTTTGGGAACATGAACACTGAAGCTTTCTTT. The encoded protein is CASSQVGLFGNMNTEAFF.

J is TRBJ2-5 and V is TRBV27; unclear D gene. The CDR3 is made up of 16 amino acids. The V and J ends lost 5 bases and 1 base respectively, with 17 bases between them. Germline values: CDR1 MNHEY, CDR2 SMNVEV (reference sequence). The CDR3 nucleotides read TGTGCCAGCAGTCCTAAGGCACCGGTAACCCAAGAGACCCAGTACTTC. Its translation: CASSPKAPVTQETQYF.

This chain uses TRBV9 with TRBJ2-1; no firm D call. V was clipped by 4 bases and J by 4 bases, with 18 bases between them. This CDR3 has 16 residues. CDR1 is SGDLS and CDR2 is YYNGEE in the germline V gene. CDR3 bases: TGTGCCAGCAGCCTCCAATCCGGGCCTCGATACAATGAGCAGTTCTTC. Translating gives CASSLQSGPRYNEQFF.